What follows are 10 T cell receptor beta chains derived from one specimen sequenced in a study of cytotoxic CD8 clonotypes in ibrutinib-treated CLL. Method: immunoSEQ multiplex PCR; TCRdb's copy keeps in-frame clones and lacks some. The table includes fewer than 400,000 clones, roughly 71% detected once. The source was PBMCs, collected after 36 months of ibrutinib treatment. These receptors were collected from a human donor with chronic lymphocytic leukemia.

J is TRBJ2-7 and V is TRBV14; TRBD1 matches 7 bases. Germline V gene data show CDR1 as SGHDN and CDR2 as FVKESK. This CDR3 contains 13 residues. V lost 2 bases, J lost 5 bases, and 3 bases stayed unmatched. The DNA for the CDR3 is TGTGCCAGCAGCCAAAGGACAGGACACGAGCAGTACTTC. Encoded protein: CASSQRTGHEQYF.

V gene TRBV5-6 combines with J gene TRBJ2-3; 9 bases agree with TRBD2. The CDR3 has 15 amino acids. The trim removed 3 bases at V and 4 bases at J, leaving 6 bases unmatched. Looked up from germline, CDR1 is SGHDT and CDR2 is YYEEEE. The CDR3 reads CASSWVSGSADTQYF. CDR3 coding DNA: TGTGCCAGCAGCTGGGTTAGCGGGAGCGCAGATACGCAGTATTTT. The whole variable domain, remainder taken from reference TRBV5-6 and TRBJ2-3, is DAGVTQSPTHLIKTRGQQVTLRCSPKSGHDTVSWYQQALGQGPQFIFQYYEEEERQRGNFPDRFSGHQFPNYSSELNVNALLLGDSALYLCASSWVSGSADTQYFGPGTRLTVL.

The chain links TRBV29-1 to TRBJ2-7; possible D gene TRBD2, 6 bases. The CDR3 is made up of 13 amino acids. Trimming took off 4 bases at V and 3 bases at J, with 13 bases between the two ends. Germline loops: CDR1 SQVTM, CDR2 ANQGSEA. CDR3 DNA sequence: TGCAGCGTTGCGGGCGGGGATAACTACGAGCAGTACTTC. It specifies CSVAGGDNYEQYF.

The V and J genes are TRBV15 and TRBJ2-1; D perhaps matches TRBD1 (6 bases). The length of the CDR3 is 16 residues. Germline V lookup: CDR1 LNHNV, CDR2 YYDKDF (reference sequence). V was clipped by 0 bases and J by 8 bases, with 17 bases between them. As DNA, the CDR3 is TGTGCCACCAGCAGAGAGGGGGCAGGGGCTAAGGATGAGCAGTTCTTC. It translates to CATSREGAGAKDEQFF.

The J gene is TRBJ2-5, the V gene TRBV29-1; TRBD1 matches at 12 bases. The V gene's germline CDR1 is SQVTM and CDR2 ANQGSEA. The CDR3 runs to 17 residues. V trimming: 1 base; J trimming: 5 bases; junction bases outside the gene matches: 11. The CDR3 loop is CSVEGVGTGGVWETQYF. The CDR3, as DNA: TGCAGCGTTGAAGGTGTTGGGACAGGGGGCGTTTGGGAGACCCAGTACTTC. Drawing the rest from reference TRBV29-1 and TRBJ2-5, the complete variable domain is SAVISQKPSRDICQRGTSLTIQCQVDSQVTMMFWYRQQPGQSLTLIATANQGSEATYESGFVIDKFPISRPNLTFSTLTVSNMSPEDSSIYLCSVEGVGTGGVWETQYFGPGTRLLVL.

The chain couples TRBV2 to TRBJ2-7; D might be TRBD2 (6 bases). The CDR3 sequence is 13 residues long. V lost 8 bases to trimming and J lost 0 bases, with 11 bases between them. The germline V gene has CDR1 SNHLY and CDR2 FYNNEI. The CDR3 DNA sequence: TGTGCCAGCTACCCGGGACTCTCCTACGAGCAGTACTTC. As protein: CASYPGLSYEQYF.

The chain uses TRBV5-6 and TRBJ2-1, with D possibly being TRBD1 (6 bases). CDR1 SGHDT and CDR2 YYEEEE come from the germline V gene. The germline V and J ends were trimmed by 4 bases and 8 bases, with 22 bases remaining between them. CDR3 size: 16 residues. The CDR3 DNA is TGTGCCAGCAGCCCAATGGGGCAGGGGCATGGGGATGAGCAGTTCTTC. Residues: CASSPMGQGHGDEQFF.

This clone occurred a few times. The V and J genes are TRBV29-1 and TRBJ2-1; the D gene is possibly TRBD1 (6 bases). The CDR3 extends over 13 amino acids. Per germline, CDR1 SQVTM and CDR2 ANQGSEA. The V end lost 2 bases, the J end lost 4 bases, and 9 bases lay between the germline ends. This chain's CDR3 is CSVERTDYNEQFF. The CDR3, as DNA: TGCAGCGTTGAACGGACAGATTACAATGAGCAGTTCTTC.

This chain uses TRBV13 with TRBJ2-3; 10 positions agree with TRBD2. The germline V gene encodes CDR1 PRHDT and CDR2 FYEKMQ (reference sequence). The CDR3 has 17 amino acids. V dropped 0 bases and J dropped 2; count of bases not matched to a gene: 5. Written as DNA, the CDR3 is TGTGCCAGCAGCTTAGGAATAGCGGGAGGAGACACAGATACGCAGTATTTT. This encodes CASSLGIAGGDTDTQYF.

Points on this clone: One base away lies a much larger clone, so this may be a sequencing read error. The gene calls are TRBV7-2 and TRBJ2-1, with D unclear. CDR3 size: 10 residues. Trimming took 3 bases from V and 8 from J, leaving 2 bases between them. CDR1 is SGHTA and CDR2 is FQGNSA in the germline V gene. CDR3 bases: TGTGCCAGCAGCTTCCATGAGCAGTTCTTC. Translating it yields CASSFHEQFF.